Sequencing of this T cell receptor (beta chain) was carried out in a study of T cells in Graves' hyperthyroidism and ophthalmopathy (dated by TCRdb to about 2019). General notes on the study: Peripheral blood samples were taken at initial diagnosis, before any treatment was given. Following sampling, methimazole starting at 30 mg daily was given to hyperthyroidism patients, and high-dose intravenous methylprednisolone was given to ophthalmopathy patients. Thyroid tissue and blood T-cell repertoires from more than five Graves' hyperthyroidism patients were also compared in the study. The roughly 100 discovery patients were randomly divided into training and test sets at a 7:3 ratio. Whether ophthalmopathy could be predicted prospectively was tested in an independent validation cohort made up of 18 to 20 hyperthyroidism patients plus 17 patients who later progressed to ophthalmopathy. TCR V-J signatures able to tell the groups apart were searched for in a discovery cohort of 100 or so patients, of whom around 43 had Graves' ophthalmopathy and around 57 had stable Graves' hyperthyroidism. TCR Vbeta CDR3 sequencing of 120 to 150 peripheral blood samples (roughly 43 ophthalmopathy, 75 to 80 hyperthyroidism and approximately 17 progressor patients) is reported in the paper.

From the cysteine up to the phenylalanine, the CDR3 has a length of 16 residues. The read is trimmed to its CDR3 DNA, 48 bases read in frame from base 1. V is cut back by 7 bases and J by 6 bases, with 15 bases in the junction unmatched. Based on the germline V gene, the CDR1 and CDR2 sequences are MNHNS and SASEGT. Hyperthyroidism patients were aged 18 to 65 years and newly diagnosed, with disease duration of less than 2 months. Any patient with an uncontrolled infection, another autoimmune disease, pregnancy or lactation was excluded. Diagnoses were based on clinical symptoms, serum thyroxine and TRAb, thyroid ultrasound and orbital computed tomography. Blood from progressor patients was drawn when they were first diagnosed with hyperthyroidism, before any ophthalmopathy symptoms appeared. PBMCs were isolated from about 10 ml of fresh peripheral blood by Ficoll-Paque density gradient centrifugation. Progressor patients were first diagnosed with Graves' hyperthyroidism and then developed ophthalmopathy during follow-up. Total RNA was extracted with Trizol reagent, and quality was checked on an Agilent 2100 Bioanalyzer.

TCR beta CDR3 regions were amplified from RNA transcripts. For the first round of RT-PCR on the TCR CDR3, the HTBI primer set was used together with the Qiagen OneStep RT-PCR kit. A second multiplex PCR round built the libraries, followed by size selection and purification. The libraries were sequenced on an Illumina HiSeq2000 using paired-end 100 bp reads. As for how the authors treated the data: SOAPnuke was used to process the raw data, removing reads that contained adapters or uncalled bases, had a mean Phred below 15, or lacked an exact match to the constant primer or identifier. High-quality paired reads were merged with COPE v1.2.5, and unique nucleotide sequences were defined as clonotypes. Clonotypes were aligned to IMGT TRBV, TRBD and TRBJ reference segments using MiTCR v1.1. Only V-J combinations with frequency above 0.0001, covering about 99% of repertoires, were analysed. A TCS score was defined as the ratio between F50 (clonal expansion) and ExV (chaos), using BLOSUM62-based TCRdist between CDR3 peptides within each V-J. Welch's t-statistics and random forest reduced approximately 520 V-J features to 13, which were used in a naive Bayes classifier (R e1071). TCRdb itself trimmed the public reads at Q25 with fastp, ran MiXCR and retained productive beta chains. Records with the same CDR3 protein are collapsed into one entry carrying the most frequent genes and DNA. TCRdb's processing, not the authors' own work, is the source of the V and J calls. The sample yields hundreds of thousands of distinct CDR3 sequences; around 20% were counted once. The top ten clones comprise about a sixth of the sample.

Results the study describes overall, beyond this receptor: Most expanded thyroid clonotypes (frequency above 0.001) were also found in blood, which suggests that blood repertoires may mirror thyroid immune responses. Ophthalmopathy was separated from stable hyperthyroidism by a 13 V-J signature model, with around 90% sensitivity and approximately 81% specificity obtained in cross-validation and 80%/75% obtained in testing. During validation, the model predicted progression to ophthalmopathy a median of approximately 6 months ahead of onset, with just under 71% sensitivity and 72% to 85% specificity. Sample size was not statistically predetermined, and investigators were not blinded to group allocation.

On this clonotype: The antigen it binds to is not known. Qualities for individual bases were not recorded, and no much larger clone is one base off.

The sample was blood. Recombination joined TRBV6-1 with TRBJ1-2; TRBD1 lines up with 9 middle nucleotides. The sequence was obtained from a woman aged 45-60 years with Graves' hyperthyroidism that later progressed to Graves' ophthalmopathy. The CDR3 here reads CASTPGQGTIIDGYTF. Here is the DNA: TGTGCCAGCACCCCGGGACAGGGCACAATAATCGATGGCTACACCTTC.